The rows below give T cell receptor beta chains drawn from one sample of a study of T cell responses to AZD1222 COVID-19 vaccine. Generated by immunoSEQ multiplex PCR, the TCRdb table keeps only in-frame clones and is missing some. Among 110,000 or so clones listed, approximately 90% were seen once. Sequencing used peripheral blood, obtained on day 0 of AZD1222 vaccination. These receptors were collected from an adult in good health. CDR3s include the opening cysteine and the closing phenylalanine or tryptophan. The D gene is left open where the match is weak. The size field is filled for only some rows; it gives once, few, many or a size class.

V,D,J,size,CDR3,DNA
TRBV9,TRBD1,TRBJ2-7,.,CASSPPPGQGSYEQYF,TGTGCCAGCAGCCCTCCCCCGGGACAGGGCTCCTACGAGCAGTACTTC
TRBV7-9,.,TRBJ1-6,.,CASSLNLGGSTSPLHF,TGTGCCAGCAGCTTGAACTTGGGGGGCAGCACTTCACCCCTCCACTTT
TRBV7-6,TRBD2,TRBJ2-5,.,CASSPSGGKGETQYF,TGTGCCAGCAGCCCTAGCGGGGGAAAGGGAGAGACCCAGTACTTC
TRBV18,.,TRBJ1-4,.,CASSHLEGSSNEKLFF,TGTGCCAGCTCACACCTTGAGGGCAGCTCTAATGAAAAACTGTTTTTT
TRBV20-1,TRBD1,TRBJ1-5,.,CSASRKTGRVQPQHF,TGCAGTGCTAGTCGCAAGACAGGGAGGGTTCAGCCCCAGCATTTT
TRBV15,TRBD1,TRBJ2-2,once,CATRNPGGFGELFF,TGTGCCACCAGAAACCCAGGGGGCTTCGGGGAGCTGTTTTTT
TRBV4-1,TRBD1,TRBJ1-2,.,CASSREDRGNYGYTF,TGCGCCAGCAGCCGGGAGGACAGGGGGAACTATGGCTACACCTTC
TRBV15,TRBD1,TRBJ1-3,.,CATSRTTGVQGNTIYF,TGTGCCACCAGCAGGACGACAGGGGTCCAAGGAAACACCATATATTTT
TRBV7-2,TRBD2,TRBJ2-7,.,CASSWGGVSYEQYF,TGTGCCAGCAGCTGGGGGGGTGTCTCCTACGAGCAGTACTTC
TRBV30,TRBD1,TRBJ2-7,.,CAWQPIGTGGAYEQYF,TGTGCCTGGCAACCTATTGGGACAGGGGGGGCCTACGAGCAGTACTTC
TRBV5-1,TRBD1,TRBJ2-2,.,CASSLGQVGGTGELFF,TGCGCCAGCAGCCTAGGACAGGTTGGGGGAACCGGGGAGCTGTTTTTT